The 12 T cell receptor beta chains below come from one sample, sequenced in a study of blood T cell repertoires in COVID-19. Measured with immunoSEQ multiplex PCR; TCRdb has only the in-frame clones, and not every one. The sample shows more than 450,000 clones, about nine tenths of them seen only once. The source material was PBMCs or T cells enriched from blood (not recorded which). The receptors derive from a woman younger than 30 who had recovered from COVID-19.

The rearrangement joins TRBV2 to TRBJ1-2; D might be TRBD1 (5 bases). V was cut by 11 bases and J by 2 bases, with 12 bases left in between. CDR1 and CDR2 (germline): SNHLY, FYNNEI. This CDR3 spans 12 amino acids. CDR3 in DNA: TGTGCCGGAGAGACAGACAACTATGGCTACACCTTC. This encodes CAGETDNYGYTF. The whole variable domain, remainder taken from reference TRBV2 and TRBJ1-2, is EPEVTQTPSHQVTQMGQEVILRCVPISNHLYFYWYRQILGQKVEFLVSFYNNEISEKSEIFDDQFSVERPDGSNFTLKIRSTKLEDSAMYFCAGETDNYGYTFGSGTRLTVV.

V and J are TRBV5-4 and TRBJ2-3; the match to TRBD2 covers 10 bases. Germline CDR1 reads SGHNT; CDR2 reads YYREEE (reference sequence). The V and J ends lost 3 bases and 7 bases, in that order; junction bases with no gene match: 8. This CDR3 is 15 amino acids long. CDR3 sequence: CASSSAGGTQNTQYF. CDR3 DNA: TGTGCCAGCAGCTCAGCGGGGGGGACACAGAATACGCAGTATTTT.

V is TRBV7-6 and J is TRBJ1-6, with D perhaps matching TRBD1 (5 bases). Germline CDR1 SGHVS, CDR2 FNYEAQ. V was shortened by 4 bases and J by 6 bases, with 13 bases between the two germline ends. This CDR3 contains 15 residues. Here the CDR3 DNA reads TGTGCCAGCAGCTCCGTCGGGGGATCTAATTCACCCCTCCACTTT. Encoded protein: CASSSVGGSNSPLHF. The full variable domain, with the rest looked up from reference TRBV7-6 and TRBJ1-6, is GAGVSQSPRYKVTKRGQDVALRCDPISGHVSLYWYRQALGQGPEFLTYFNYEAQQDKSGLPNDRFSAERPEGSISTLTIQRTEQRDSAMYRCASSSVGGSNSPLHFGNGTRLTVT.

The chain is built from TRBV24-1 and TRBJ2-1; a possible D gene is TRBD1 (5 bases). The CDR3 is made up of 13 amino acids. The V and J ends lost 5 bases and 4 bases respectively, with 8 bases between them. Germline assignment: CDR1 KGHDR and CDR2 SFDVKD. This CDR3 reads CATSAGPYNEQFF. The CDR3 nucleotides are TGTGCCACCAGTGCAGGGCCTTACAATGAGCAGTTCTTC.

V gene TRBV4-1 combines with J gene TRBJ2-7, with 7 positions matching TRBD1. This CDR3 spans 14 amino acids. V shed 4 bases, J shed 2 bases, and the junction held 5 bases outside the gene matches. Germline V gives CDR1 MGHRA, CDR2 YSYEKL. The DNA of the CDR3 is TGCGCCAGCAGCCCCGGGACAGACCCCTACGAGCAGTACTTC. Translation: CASSPGTDPYEQYF.

The CDR3 region is CASSLALRGAGNTIYF. The CDR3 DNA reads TGTGCCAGCAGCTTGGCTCTTCGTGGAGCCGGAAACACCATATATTTT. The rearrangement links TRBV7-2 to TRBJ1-3; no reliable D call. Between the trimmed V and J ends, which lost 3 bases and 4 bases, there was a span of 16 bases. The length of the CDR3 is 16 residues. Looked up from germline, CDR1 is SGHTA and CDR2 is FQGNSA.

The chain employs TRBV28 and TRBJ1-2; D uncertain. The CDR3 totals 15 residues. Trimming removed 8 bases at V and 0 bases at J, with 16 bases between. The germline V gene encodes CDR1 MDHEN and CDR2 SYDVKM. The CDR3 nucleotides are TGTGCCAGCCTAGGGAGGGTCGAAACTAACTATGGCTACACCTTC. It codes for CASLGRVETNYGYTF.

This clone was counted only a few times. The V call is TRBV2, the J call TRBJ1-1; D perhaps matches TRBD1 (5 bases). Germline V gives CDR1 SNHLY, CDR2 FYNNEI. V was shortened by 3 bases and J by 1 base, with 9 bases between the two germline ends. The CDR3 contains 14 residues. The CDR3, as DNA: TGTGCCAGCAGTGAGTATCAGGGGAACACTGAAGCTTTCTTT. It specifies CASSEYQGNTEAFF.

CDR3 DNA sequence: TGTGCCTGGAGTCTCTTAGGGGGGGGGACAGATACGCAGTATTTT. Translation gives CAWSLLGGGTDTQYF. The chain couples TRBV30 to TRBJ2-3; a weak D match, TRBD2 (7 bases). V was pared by 2 bases and J by 3 bases, with 15 bases between. CDR1 and CDR2 from the germline V gene are GTSNPN and SVGIG (reference sequence). This CDR3 is built from 15 residues.

The chain is built from TRBV5-1 and TRBJ1-3; 9 nucleotides agree with TRBD1. The CDR3 sequence is 15 residues long. Per germline, CDR1 SGHRS and CDR2 YFSETQ. V lost 4 bases, J lost 2 bases, and 4 bases stayed unmatched. CDR3 sequence: CASSRDRDTGNTIYF. The CDR3 DNA sequence: TGCGCCAGCAGCCGGGACAGGGACACTGGAAACACCATATATTTT.

The V gene is TRBV30, the J gene TRBJ1-1, with 7 bases fitting TRBD1. The length of the CDR3 is 14 residues. Germline-derived CDR1 and CDR2 are GTSNPN and SVGIG (reference sequence). V lost 3 bases to trimming and J lost 3 bases; unmatched junction nucleotides: 7. The CDR3 protein is CAWRKQGTDTEAFF. DNA of the CDR3: TGTGCCTGGAGGAAACAGGGGACGGACACTGAAGCTTTCTTT. Variable domain in full (rest from reference TRBV30 and TRBJ1-1): SQTIHQWPATLVQPVGSPLSLECTVEGTSNPNLYWYRQAAGRGLQLLFYSVGIGQISSEVPQNLSASRPQDRQFILSSKKLLLSDSGFYLCAWRKQGTDTEAFFGQGTRLTVV.

The chain joins TRBV5-6 to TRBJ2-3; TRBD2 agrees at 10 bases. The CDR3 contains 14 residues. After removal of 3 bases from V and 4 bases from J, the junction contained 2 bases not matched to a gene. The germline V gene encodes CDR1 SGHDT and CDR2 YYEEEE. CDR3 amino acids: CASSWSGGADTQYF. Here the CDR3 DNA reads TGTGCCAGCAGCTGGAGCGGGGGGGCAGATACGCAGTATTTT.